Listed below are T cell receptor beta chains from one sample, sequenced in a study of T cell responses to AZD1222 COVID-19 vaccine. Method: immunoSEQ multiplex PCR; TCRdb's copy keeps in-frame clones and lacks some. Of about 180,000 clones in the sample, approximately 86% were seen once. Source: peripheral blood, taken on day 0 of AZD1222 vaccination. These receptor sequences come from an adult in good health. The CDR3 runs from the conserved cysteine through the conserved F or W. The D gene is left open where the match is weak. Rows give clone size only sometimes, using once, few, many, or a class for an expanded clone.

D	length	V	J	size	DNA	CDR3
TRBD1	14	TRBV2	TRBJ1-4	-	TGTGCCAGCAGTCTACAGGGGATTAATGAAAAACTGTTTTTT	CASSLQGINEKLFF
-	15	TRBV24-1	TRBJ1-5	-	TGTGCCACCAGTGATTTGGGCGGACCCAATCAGCCCCAGCATTTT	CATSDLGGPNQPQHF
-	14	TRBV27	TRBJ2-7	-	TGTGCCAGCAGTCTCAGCAGGGGAGTGTACGAGCAGTACTTC	CASSLSRGVYEQYF
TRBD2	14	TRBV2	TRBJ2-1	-	TGTGCCAGCAGTGACCCGGGGGGGTCGGGTGAGCAGTTCTTC	CASSDPGGSGEQFF
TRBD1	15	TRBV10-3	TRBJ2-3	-	TGTGCCATCAGCGGGGACAGGGGGCAGGCAGATACGCAGTATTTT	CAISGDRGQADTQYF
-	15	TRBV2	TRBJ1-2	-	TGTGCCAGCAGTGAACTACAGGTCCGGGGCTATGGCTACACCTTC	CASSELQVRGYGYTF
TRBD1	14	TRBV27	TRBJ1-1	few	TGTGCCAGCAGTCTCCGAAGACAGGGCGGTGAAGCTTTCTTT	CASSLRRQGGEAFF
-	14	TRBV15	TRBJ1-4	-	TGTGCCACCAGCAGAGACCAGCCTAATGAAAAACTGTTTTTT	CATSRDQPNEKLFF
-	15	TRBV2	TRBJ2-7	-	TGTGCCAGCAGTGTGACCGGGACAATTCCCAACGAGCAGTACTTC	CASSVTGTIPNEQYF
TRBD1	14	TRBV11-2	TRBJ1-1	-	TGTGCCAGCAGCCAAGACAGGGGGTTTACTGAAGCTTTCTTT	CASSQDRGFTEAFF
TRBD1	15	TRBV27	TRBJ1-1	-	TGTGCCAGCCACCCGGGACAGGGATTGAACACTGAAGCTTTCTTT	CASHPGQGLNTEAFF
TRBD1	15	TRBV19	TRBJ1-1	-	TGTGCCAGTAGAGGACAGGCGACCGTTAACACTGAAGCTTTCTTT	CASRGQATVNTEAFF
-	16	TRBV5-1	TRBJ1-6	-	TGCGCCAGCAGCTTGACTGGGGTCTCCTATAATTCACCCCTCCACTTT	CASSLTGVSYNSPLHF
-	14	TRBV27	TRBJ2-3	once	TGTGCCAGCAGTCAAGAAGTTAGCACAGATACGCAGTATTTT	CASSQEVSTDTQYF
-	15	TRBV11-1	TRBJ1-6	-	TGTGCCAGCAGCTTACTCGAGGGGGTAAATTCACCCCTCCACTTT	CASSLLEGVNSPLHF
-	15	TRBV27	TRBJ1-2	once	TGTGCCAGCAGTCCACTGGACGGGAATCCATATGGCTACACCTTC	CASSPLDGNPYGYTF
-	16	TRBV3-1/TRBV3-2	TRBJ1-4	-	TGTGCCAGCAGCCAAGCGATCCGGCAGGGAGGGGAAAAACTGTTTTTT	CASSQAIRQGGEKLFF
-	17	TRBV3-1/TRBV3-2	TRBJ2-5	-	TGTGCCAGCAGCCAAGACAGAGTTCGAACATCGGGGGAGACCCAGTACTTC	CASSQDRVRTSGETQYF
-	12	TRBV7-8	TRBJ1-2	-	TGTGCCAGCAGCACCGGACCGGGCGGCTACACCTTC	CASSTGPGGYTF
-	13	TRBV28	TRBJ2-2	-	TGTGCCAGCAGTTTTCTGAACACCGGGGAGCTGTTTTTT	CASSFLNTGELFF
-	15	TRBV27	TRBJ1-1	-	TGTGCCAGCAGTATCACCAGGGTTTTGGTTACTGAAGCTTTCTTT	CASSITRVLVTEAFF
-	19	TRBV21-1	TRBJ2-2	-	TGTGCCAGCAGCAGAAGTGCGAGAACCTTTACAGGGGCGACCGGGGAGCTGTTTTTT	CASSRSARTFTGATGELFF
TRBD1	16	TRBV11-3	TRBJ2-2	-	TGTGCCAGCAGCCTACCGGGACAGGGGCACACCGGGGAGCTGTTTTTT	CASSLPGQGHTGELFF
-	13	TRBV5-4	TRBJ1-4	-	TGTGCCAGCAGTTCTACAGGGTATGAAAAACTGTTTTTT	CASSSTGYEKLFF
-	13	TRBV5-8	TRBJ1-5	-	TGTGCCAGCAGCTTCGGGCGTTATCAGCCCCAGCATTTT	CASSFGRYQPQHF
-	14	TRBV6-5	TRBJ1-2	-	TGTGCCAGCGGCGACAGTCTAGCTAACTATGGCTACACCTTC	CASGDSLANYGYTF
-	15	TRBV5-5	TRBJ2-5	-	TGTGCCAGCAGCTGGGATGAGGCCGTGGGAGAGACCCAGTACTTC	CASSWDEAVGETQYF
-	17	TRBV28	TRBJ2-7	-	TGTGCCAGCACCCAAGGCTTGGACGTAAAAGGGTCCTACGAGCAGTACTTC	CASTQGLDVKGSYEQYF
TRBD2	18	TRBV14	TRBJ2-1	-	TGTGCCAGCAGCCAAATCCCCTTTAGCGGGGGCCCCGGCAATGAGCAGTTCTTC	CASSQIPFSGGPGNEQFF